This T cell receptor (beta chain) was observed in a study of identical twins (dated by TCRdb to the mid-2010s). The study in broad terms: To test whether fetal clonotypes persist, this study deep-sequenced TCR alpha and beta repertoires from monozygotic twins, from unrelated adults of various ages, and from cord blood. To rule out contamination, replicate twin experiments were performed at different times with different library preparation protocols.

This clonotype showed up just a few times. Its antigen is unknown. No base qualities exist here, and no much larger clone lies one base off it. Every donor in the study was a healthy Caucasian. Three pairs of female monozygotic twins, all aged about 18 to 30 years, made up the twin cohort. RNA for TCR libraries was isolated from peripheral blood mononuclear cells. The protocol used for the library was 5' RACE. These reads were obtained on an Illumina HiSeq 2000. A universal primer binding site was added through template switching, and the final cDNA carried a unique molecular identifier so that TCR cDNA molecules could be counted accurately. First-strand cDNA for TCR alpha and beta chains was synthesized from specific primers in the conserved constant-segment region. To control for contamination, every cDNA library was double barcoded, receiving both a SMART-Mk sample barcode and Illumina barcodes. TruSeq adapter sequences and Illumina sample barcodes were added in two successive PCR steps. The Illumina HiSeq platform was used with custom primers to sequence TCR alpha and beta cDNA libraries. As for how the authors treated the data: Raw reads were processed with MiGEC to extract unique molecular identifiers, and MiXCR was used to determine CDR3 positions. For each individual, recombination models were inferred using an EM algorithm with the repgenHMM and IGoR tools. The tcR package in R was used for shared clonotype analysis, with sharing normalized by the product of cloneset sizes. To study raw recombination without the effects of thymic and clonal selection, out-of-frame nonproductive sequences were analyzed. TCRdb reanalyzed the raw reads on its own, using fastp at Q25 for trimming and MiXCR for clone calling, and kept in-frame beta chains. Here each entry gathers all rows of one CDR3 protein and keeps the most common genes and DNA. These V and J calls derive from TCRdb rather than the authors' analysis. Here the sample has nearly 900,000 distinct CDR3 sequences; 9% to 15% occur a single time. The leading ten clones occupy around 1.6% of the sample.

Trimming removed 0 bases from V and 7 bases from J, leaving 19 bases between the germline ends. From the cysteine through the phenylalanine, the CDR3 covers 16 amino acids. CDR3 DNA is the only sequence kept; it has 48 bases, read in frame from the first base. CDR1 and CDR2 were assigned from the germline V gene (reference sequence) as SGHKS and YYEKEE. What the work shows at the level of the full study, not this receptor alone: Abundant cord blood beta clonotypes carried fewer insertions; young adult naive repertoires showed a weaker similar trend, while memory repertoires showed none. In monozygotic twins, out-of-frame TCR alpha sharing was systematically underestimated by recombination models, although the models agreed with sharing between unrelated individuals. Conclusions relied on cross-sectional statistical analysis, since the same donors could not be followed over many years. Compared with coincidental sharing between unrelated individuals, out-of-frame TCR alpha sequences shared between twins had an excess of sequences with low generation probability. A weaker excess of twin sharing was found in beta out-of-frame sequences because the signal-to-noise ratio was lowered by fewer shared sequences. Zero-insertion analyses could be partly confounded by invariant T cells such as MAIT and iNKT, though diverse VJ usage argued against such confounding for most clonotypes.

The same sample was also used in a study of yellow fever vaccine responses in identical twins. That second publication adds: The authors reported that the T cell response to vaccination in identical twins appeared partly convergent and partly personalized. In identical twins, the study followed T cell clones that responded to the vaccine with precision.

This clonotype was sampled from a woman in her late teens or twenties in good health. The sample comprised PBMCs. The chain couples TRBV5-5 to TRBJ1-2; D gene: possibly TRBD1, on 5 matching bases. The CDR3 sequence is CASSLGLDRAGFGYTF. In nucleotides, the sequence is TGTGCCAGCAGCTTGGGATTGGACCGAGCAGGGTTTGGCTACACCTTC.